This record looks at one T cell receptor (beta chain) sequence and its context. The antigen is not known. These data belong to a study of blood T cells in healthy people across ages. Study-wide findings and caveats: Estimates drawn from one million T cells were deemed to understate diversity.

Then a second PCR, running about 6 to 12 cycles, was carried out with a sample-barcoded 5' primer and a J-beta primer mix. Every cDNA molecule bore a tag from a template-switch adaptor containing 12 random nucleotides. TCRdb passed the 5' RACE reads through MiXCR, listing each CDR3 protein once. The sample has approximately 690,000 distinct CDR3 sequences, roughly three fifths seen once. The CDR3 spans 14 residues. Germline V gene data show CDR1 as SGHRS and CDR2 as YFSETQ. V was trimmed by 3 bases and J by 2 bases, leaving 11 bases between them. Each individual donor underwent a draw of about 11 milliliters of peripheral blood. Each sample provided at least 6 micrograms of extracted total RNA.

This receptor was identified in a man aged 60-69 years in good health. The rearrangement uses TRBV5-1 and TRBJ2-5, with D possibly TRBD2 on 5 matching bases. The source material was blood. The CDR3: CASSSGLDQETQYF. CDR3 coding DNA: TGCGCCAGCAGCTCCGGACTGGATCAAGAGACCCAGTACTTC.